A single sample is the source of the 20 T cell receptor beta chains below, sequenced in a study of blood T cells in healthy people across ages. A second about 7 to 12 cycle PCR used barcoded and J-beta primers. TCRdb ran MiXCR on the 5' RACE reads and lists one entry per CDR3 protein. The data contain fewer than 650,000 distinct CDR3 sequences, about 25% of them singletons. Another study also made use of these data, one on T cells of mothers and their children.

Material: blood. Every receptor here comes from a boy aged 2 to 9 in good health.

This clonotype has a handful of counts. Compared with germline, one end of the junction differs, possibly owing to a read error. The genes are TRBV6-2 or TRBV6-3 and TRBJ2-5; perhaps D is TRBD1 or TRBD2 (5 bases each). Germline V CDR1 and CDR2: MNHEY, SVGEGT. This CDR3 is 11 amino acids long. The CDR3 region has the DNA TGTGCCAGCAGCTCTGGGGGAGCGGAGTTCTTC. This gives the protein CASSSGGAEFF.

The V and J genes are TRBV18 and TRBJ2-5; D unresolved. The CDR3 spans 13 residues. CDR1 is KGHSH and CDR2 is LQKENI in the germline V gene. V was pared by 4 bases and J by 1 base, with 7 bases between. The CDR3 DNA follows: TGTGCCAGCTCACGACCAATCCAAGAGACCCAGTACTTC. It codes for CASSRPIQETQYF. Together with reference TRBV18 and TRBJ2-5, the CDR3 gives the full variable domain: NAGVMQNPRHLVRRRGQEARLRCSPMKGHSHVYWYRQLPEEGLKFMVYLQKENIIDESGMPKERFSAEFPKEGPSILRIQQVVRGDSAAYFCASSRPIQETQYFGPGTRLLVL.

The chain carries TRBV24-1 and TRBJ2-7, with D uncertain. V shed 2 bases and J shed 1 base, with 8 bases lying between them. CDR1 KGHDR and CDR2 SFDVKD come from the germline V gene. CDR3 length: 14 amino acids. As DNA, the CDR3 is TGTGCCACCAGTGATTCTGGCAGGTCCTACGAGCAGTACTTC. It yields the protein CATSDSGRSYEQYF.

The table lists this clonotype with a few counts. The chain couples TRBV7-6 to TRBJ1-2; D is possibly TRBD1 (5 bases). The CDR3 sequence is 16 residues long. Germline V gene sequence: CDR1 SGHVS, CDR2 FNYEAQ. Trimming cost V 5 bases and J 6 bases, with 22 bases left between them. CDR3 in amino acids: CASSPFPGRGEDGYTF. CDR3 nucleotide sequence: TGTGCCAGCAGCCCCTTCCCGGGAAGGGGAGAGGATGGCTACACCTTC.

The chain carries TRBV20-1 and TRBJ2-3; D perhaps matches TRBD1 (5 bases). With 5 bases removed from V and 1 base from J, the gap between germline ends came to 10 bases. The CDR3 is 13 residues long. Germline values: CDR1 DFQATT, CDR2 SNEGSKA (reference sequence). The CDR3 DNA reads TGCAGTGCTCATCAAGGGGGCACAGATACGCAGTATTTT. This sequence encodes CSAHQGGTDTQYF.

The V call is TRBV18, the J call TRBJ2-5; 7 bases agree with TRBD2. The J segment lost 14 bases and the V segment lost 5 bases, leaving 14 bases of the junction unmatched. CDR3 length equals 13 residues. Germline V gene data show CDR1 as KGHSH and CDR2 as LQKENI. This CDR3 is CASSRDYSYEHYF. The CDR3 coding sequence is TGTGCCAGCTCAAGGGACTACTCCTACGAGCACTACTTC.

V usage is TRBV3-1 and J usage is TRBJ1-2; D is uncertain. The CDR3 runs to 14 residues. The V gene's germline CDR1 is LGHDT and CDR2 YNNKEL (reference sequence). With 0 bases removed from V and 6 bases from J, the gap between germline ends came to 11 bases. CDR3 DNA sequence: TGTGCCAGCAGCCAAGATGCGGCTGGGCATGGCTACACCTTC. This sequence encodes CASSQDAAGHGYTF.

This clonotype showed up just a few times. As DNA, the CDR3 is TGTGCCAGCAGCTTGACCGACAGTGCTGGAAACACCATATATTTT. Its translation is CASSLTDSAGNTIYF. This sequence joins TRBV11-2 and TRBJ1-3; the D gene is possibly TRBD1 (5 bases). CDR3 size: 15 residues. Germline CDR1 SGHAT, CDR2 FQNNGV. The V end was cut by 3 bases, the J end by 2 bases, with 11 bases between.

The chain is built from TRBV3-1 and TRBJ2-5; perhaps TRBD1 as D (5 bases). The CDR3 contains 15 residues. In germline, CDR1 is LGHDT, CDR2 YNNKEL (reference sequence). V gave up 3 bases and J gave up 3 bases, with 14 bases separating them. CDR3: CASSQSSGQKETQYF. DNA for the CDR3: TGTGCCAGCAGCCAGTCTTCTGGACAAAAAGAGACCCAGTACTTC.

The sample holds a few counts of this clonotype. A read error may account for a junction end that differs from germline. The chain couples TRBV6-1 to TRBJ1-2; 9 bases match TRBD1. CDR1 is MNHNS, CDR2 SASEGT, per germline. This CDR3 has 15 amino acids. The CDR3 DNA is TGTGCCAGCACTGAAAGACAGGGGGTTAACTATGGCTACACCTTC. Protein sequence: CASTERQGVNYGYTF.

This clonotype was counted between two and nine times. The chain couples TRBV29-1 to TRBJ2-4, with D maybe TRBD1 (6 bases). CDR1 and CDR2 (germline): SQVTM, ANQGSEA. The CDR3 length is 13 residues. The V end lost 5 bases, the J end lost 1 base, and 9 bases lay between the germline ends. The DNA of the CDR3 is TGCAGCGTTCAGGGGAATGCCAAAAACATTCAGTACTTC. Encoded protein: CSVQGNAKNIQYF.

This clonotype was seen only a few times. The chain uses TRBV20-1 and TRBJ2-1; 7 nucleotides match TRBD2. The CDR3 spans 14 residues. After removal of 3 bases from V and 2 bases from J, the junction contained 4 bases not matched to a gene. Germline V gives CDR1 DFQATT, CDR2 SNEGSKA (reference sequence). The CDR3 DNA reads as TGCAGTGCTAGTCCTAGCGGAACCTACAATGAGCAGTTCTTC. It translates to CSASPSGTYNEQFF.

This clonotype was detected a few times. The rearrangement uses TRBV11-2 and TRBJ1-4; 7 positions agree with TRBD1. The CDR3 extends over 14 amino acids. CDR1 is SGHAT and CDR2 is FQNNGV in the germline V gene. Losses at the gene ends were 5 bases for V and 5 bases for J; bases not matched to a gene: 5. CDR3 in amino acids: CASSALGGNEKLFF. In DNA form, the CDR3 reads TGTGCCAGCAGCGCTTTAGGGGGCAATGAAAAACTGTTTTTT.

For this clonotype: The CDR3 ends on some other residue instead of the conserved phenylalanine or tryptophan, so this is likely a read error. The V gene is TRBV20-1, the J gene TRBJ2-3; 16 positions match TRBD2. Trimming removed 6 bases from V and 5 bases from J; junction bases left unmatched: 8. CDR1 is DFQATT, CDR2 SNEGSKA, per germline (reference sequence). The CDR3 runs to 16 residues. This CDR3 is CSAPGTSGGARDTQYC. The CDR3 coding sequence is TGCAGTGCCCCCGGGACTAGCGGGGGGGCCAGAGATACGCAGTATTGT.

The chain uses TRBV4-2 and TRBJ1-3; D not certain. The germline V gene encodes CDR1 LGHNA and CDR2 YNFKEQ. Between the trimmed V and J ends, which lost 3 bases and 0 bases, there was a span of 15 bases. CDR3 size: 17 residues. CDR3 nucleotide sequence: TGTGCCAGCAGCCAGGAATACGACCGCTACTCTGGAAACACCATATATTTT. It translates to CASSQEYDRYSGNTIYF.

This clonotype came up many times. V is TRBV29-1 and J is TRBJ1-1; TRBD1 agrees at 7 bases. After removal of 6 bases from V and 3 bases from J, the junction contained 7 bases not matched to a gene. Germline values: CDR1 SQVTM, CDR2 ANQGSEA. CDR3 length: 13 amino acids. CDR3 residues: CSVRGPAYTEAFF. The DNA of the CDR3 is TGCAGCGTAAGGGGGCCCGCTTACACTGAAGCTTTCTTT.

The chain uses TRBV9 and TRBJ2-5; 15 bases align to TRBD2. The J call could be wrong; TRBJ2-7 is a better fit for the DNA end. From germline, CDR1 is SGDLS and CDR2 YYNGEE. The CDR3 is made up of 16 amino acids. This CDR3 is CASSVGTSGGIYEQYF. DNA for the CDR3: TGTGCCAGCAGCGTGGGGACTAGCGGGGGGATATACGAGCAGTACTTC.

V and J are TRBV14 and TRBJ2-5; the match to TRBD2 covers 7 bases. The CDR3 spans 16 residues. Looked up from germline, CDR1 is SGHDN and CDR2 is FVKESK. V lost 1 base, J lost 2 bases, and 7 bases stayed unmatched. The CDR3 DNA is TGTGCCAGCAGCCAAGTGGCGGGAGCCCGTCAAGAGACCCAGTACTTC. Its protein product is CASSQVAGARQETQYF.

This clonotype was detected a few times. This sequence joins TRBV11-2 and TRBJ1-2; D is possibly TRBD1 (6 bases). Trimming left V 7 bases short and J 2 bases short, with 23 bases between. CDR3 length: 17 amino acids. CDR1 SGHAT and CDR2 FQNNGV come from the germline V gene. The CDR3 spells CASTRWGGAAGNYGYTF. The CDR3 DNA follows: TGTGCCAGCACCCGATGGGGGGGGGCAGCCGGCAACTATGGCTACACCTTC.

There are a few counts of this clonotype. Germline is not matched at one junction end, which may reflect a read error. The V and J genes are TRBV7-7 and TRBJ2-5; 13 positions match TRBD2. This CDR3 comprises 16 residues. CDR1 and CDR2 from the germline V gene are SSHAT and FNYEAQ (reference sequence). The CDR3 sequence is CASSLGLAGAEETQYF. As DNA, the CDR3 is TGTGCTAGCAGCCTAGGACTAGCGGGGGCAGAAGAGACCCAGTACTTC.